These 22 T cell receptor beta chains share one sample of origin, sequenced in a study of cytotoxic CD8 clonotypes in ibrutinib-treated CLL. Clones were read by immunoSEQ multiplex PCR, and TCRdb kept only the in-frame ones, dropping some. The data show over 45,000 clones, 56% seen once. Here the sequenced sample was PBMCs, taken after 24 months of ibrutinib treatment. These receptors all come from a human donor with chronic lymphocytic leukemia.

The rearrangement links TRBV5-6 to TRBJ1-4; D uncertain. Trimming pared 1 base from V and 0 bases from J, leaving 7 bases between. The CDR3 consists of 15 residues. Germline lookup yields CDR1 SGHDT and CDR2 YYEEEE. CDR3: CASSLMQTTNEKLFF. The CDR3 DNA reads as TGTGCCAGCAGCTTGATGCAGACAACTAATGAAAAACTGTTTTTT.

The chain links TRBV10-3 to TRBJ1-3; no definite D call. Germline CDR1 ENHRY, CDR2 SYGVKD. V lost 7 bases and J 0 bases, leaving 13 bases between the germline ends. The CDR3 contains 15 residues. The CDR3 sequence is CAITGGMGSGNTIYF. Written as DNA, the CDR3 is TGTGCCATCACAGGAGGAATGGGCTCTGGAAACACCATATATTTT.

This clone was observed a handful of times. The chain uses TRBV5-1 and TRBJ2-5; 14 bases are a match to TRBD2. Unmatched junction bases numbered 4, after V lost 4 bases and J lost 5 bases. CDR1 is SGHRS, CDR2 YFSETQ, per germline. This CDR3 has 15 amino acids. The CDR3 loop reads CASSLGLAGDETQYF. CDR3 nucleotide sequence: TGCGCCAGCAGCCTGGGACTAGCGGGAGATGAGACCCAGTACTTC.

The chain couples TRBV4-1 to TRBJ2-3, with TRBD2 matching over 7 bases. Trimming removed 1 base from V and 4 bases from J; junction bases left unmatched: 11. The CDR3 runs to 17 residues. Germline CDR1 and CDR2: MGHRA and YSYEKL. CDR3 nucleotide sequence: TGCGCCAGCAGCCAAGGTCGACGCGCGGGAGAGGCAGATACGCAGTATTTT. Protein sequence: CASSQGRRAGEADTQYF.

This clone showed up just a few times. V usage is TRBV6-5 and J usage is TRBJ2-2; TRBD2 is a possible D gene (5 bases). The germline V gene encodes CDR1 MNHEY and CDR2 SVGAGI. V dropped 6 bases and J dropped 4 bases, with 9 bases sitting between them. This CDR3 comprises 13 residues. The CDR3, as DNA: TGTGCCAGCAGAGACTATACCACCGGGGAGCTGTTTTTT. Amino acid sequence: CASRDYTTGELFF.

This clone was seen more than once but under ten times. The chain combines TRBV6-1 with TRBJ1-1; 8 bases align to TRBD1. The CDR3 covers 12 residues. CDR1 and CDR2 (germline): MNHNS, SASEGT. The V gene end was trimmed by 6 bases and the J gene end by 10 bases; junction bases not matched to a gene: 7. CDR3 sequence (DNA): TGTGCCAGCAGCTCCATACAGGGGGGAGCTTTCTTT. It specifies CASSSIQGGAFF.

The CDR3 here is CASSPLRGGGEQYF. CDR3 DNA: TGCGCCAGCAGCCCCTTAAGAGGCGGGGGCGAGCAGTACTTC. The V call is TRBV5-1, the J call TRBJ2-7, with 7 bases that match TRBD2. CDR3 length: 14 amino acids. Germline V gene sequence: CDR1 SGHRS, CDR2 YFSETQ. V shed 4 bases and J 6 bases; nucleotides not matched to a gene: 10.

The chain employs TRBV4-1 and TRBJ2-1; maybe TRBD1 (6 bases). Germline V CDR1 and CDR2: MGHRA, YSYEKL. Trimming pared 6 bases from V and 10 bases from J, leaving 10 bases between. The CDR3 is 11 residues long. CDR3 coding DNA: TGCGCCAGCAGTTCGGGGACAGAGCAGTTCTTC. This codes for CASSSGTEQFF.

J is TRBJ2-3 and V is TRBV19; D uncertain. The CDR3 extends over 14 amino acids. Germline CDR1 is LNHDA and CDR2 is SQIVND (reference sequence). Deletions cut 5 bases from V and 1 base from J, with 10 bases between. For the CDR3, the DNA is TGTGCCAGTAGTGGCGTGGTTGGCACAGATACGCAGTATTTT. It is translated as CASSGVVGTDTQYF.

This clone was seen a few times. Here the CDR3 DNA reads TGTGCCAGTACGGGGGACAGCTATAATTCACCCCTCCACTTT. This codes for CASTGDSYNSPLHF. The genes are TRBV19 and TRBJ1-6; 7 nucleotides line up with TRBD1. V dropped 7 bases and J dropped 3; count of bases not matched to a gene: 3. The CDR3 length is 14 residues. Per germline, CDR1 LNHDA and CDR2 SQIVND (reference sequence).

The chain links TRBV6-6 to TRBJ2-3; D not resolved. With 5 bases removed from V and 6 bases from J, the gap between germline ends came to 9 bases. CDR1 and CDR2 (germline): MNHNY, SVGAGI (reference sequence). This CDR3 has 12 residues. The CDR3 reads CASSLTPDTQYF. The CDR3, as DNA: TGTGCCAGCAGTCTTACACCGGATACGCAGTATTTT.

In nucleotides, the CDR3 is TGTGCCAGCAGCCAGCCTACGGGGGGGCGGGACACCGGGGAGCTGTTTTTT. Protein: CASSQPTGGRDTGELFF. This chain joins TRBV5-4 and TRBJ2-2; TRBD2 aligns across 8 bases. The J segment lost 3 bases and the V segment lost 4 bases, leaving 11 bases of the junction unmatched. The CDR3 is 17 amino acids. Germline V gene lookup returns CDR1 SGHNT and CDR2 YYREEE (reference sequence).

This clone was seen only a few times. The chain links TRBV29-1 to TRBJ2-1; 7 positions match TRBD1. Losses at the gene ends were 6 bases for V and 9 bases for J; bases not matched to a gene: 8. This CDR3 spans 12 amino acids. Germline V gene sequence: CDR1 SQVTM, CDR2 ANQGSEA. CDR3 nucleotides: TGCAGCGTAGGGGGCGGACGCGGTGAGCAGTTCTTC. This codes for CSVGGGRGEQFF.

This clone was picked up a small number of times. The rearrangement joins TRBV14 to TRBJ2-1, with TRBD2 matching 13 bases. Germline V CDR1 and CDR2: SGHDN, FVKESK. There are 15 residues in the CDR3. V was clipped by 6 bases and J by 2 bases; unmatched bases: 1. The CDR3 coding sequence is TGTGCCAGCAGGACTAGCGGGGGGCCCTACAATGAGCAGTTCTTC. This gives the protein CASRTSGGPYNEQFF.

This clone was seen a few times. The gene calls are TRBV7-9 and TRBJ1-2, with TRBD1 matching over 7 bases. Germline CDR1 is SEHNR and CDR2 is FQNEAQ (reference sequence). The CDR3 length is 17 residues. The ends lost 0 bases at V and 2 bases at J; junction bases unmatched: 9. The CDR3 loop is CASSLATGERENYGYTF. CDR3 sequence (DNA): TGTGCCAGCAGCTTAGCTACAGGGGAGCGTGAAAACTATGGCTACACCTTC.

A few counts support this clone. The rearrangement links TRBV5-5 to TRBJ1-3; D is possibly TRBD1 (6 bases). Between the trimmed V and J ends, which lost 0 bases and 0 bases, there was a span of 13 bases. This CDR3 contains 17 residues. From germline, CDR1 is SGHKS and CDR2 YYEKEE (reference sequence). The CDR3, as DNA: TGTGCCAGCAGCTTGGATCCAGGGGTACGCTCTGGAAACACCATATATTTT. Translated, it gives CASSLDPGVRSGNTIYF. The whole variable domain, remainder taken from reference TRBV5-5 and TRBJ1-3, is DAGVTQSPTHLIKTRGQQVTLRCSPISGHKSVSWYQQVLGQGPQFIFQYYEKEERGRGNFPDRFSARQFPNYSSELNVNALLLGDSALYLCASSLDPGVRSGNTIYFGEGSWLTVV.

CDR3 nucleotides: TGTGCCAGCCCGGACCCGTACACCGGGGAGCTGTTTTTT. Encoded protein: CASPDPYTGELFF. This chain joins TRBV9 and TRBJ2-2, with D hard to call. Trimming shortened V by 7 bases and J by 3 bases, and 10 bases separated the two germline ends. The CDR3 extends over 13 amino acids. Germline V lookup: CDR1 SGDLS, CDR2 YYNGEE.

The CDR3 reads CASRPDRGPPDTQYF. Here the CDR3 DNA reads TGTGCCAGCAGGCCAGACAGGGGGCCCCCAGATACGCAGTATTTT. The genes are TRBV2 and TRBJ2-3; 10 bases are a match to TRBD1. The J segment lost 4 bases and the V segment lost 6 bases, leaving 7 bases of the junction unmatched. Germline V gene sequence: CDR1 SNHLY, CDR2 FYNNEI. The CDR3 sequence is 15 residues long.

This clone was seen a few times. The rearrangement links TRBV7-2 to TRBJ2-5; TRBD2 might be the D (6 bases). Per the germline V gene, CDR1 is SGHTA and CDR2 is FQGNSA. The CDR3 sequence is 16 residues long. The germline V and J ends were trimmed by 1 base and 5 bases, with 17 bases remaining between them. In DNA, the CDR3 is TGTGCCAGCAGCTTAGGCAAGAGCCCAGGGAGGGAGACCCAGTACTTC. This codes for CASSLGKSPGRETQYF.

This chain links TRBV6-5 with TRBJ1-2, with D perhaps matching TRBD1 (5 bases). The germline gives CDR1 MNHEY, CDR2 SVGAGI. The length of the CDR3 is 15 residues. Deletions cut 7 bases from V and 8 bases from J, with 23 bases between. Here the CDR3 DNA reads TGTGCCAGCAACGCCCAGACGTCAGGGCCTGGAGGCTACACCTTC. It is translated as CASNAQTSGPGGYTF.

The chain uses TRBV6-5 and TRBJ1-2; possible D gene TRBD1, 6 bases. The germline V gene encodes CDR1 MNHEY and CDR2 SVGAGI. This CDR3 has 14 residues. V was clipped by 6 bases and J by 0 bases, with 11 bases between them. The chain's CDR3 is CASRADSTNYGYTF. The CDR3 DNA sequence: TGTGCCAGCAGGGCGGACAGTACTAACTATGGCTACACCTTC.

This clone occurred a few times. The chain recombines TRBV27 with TRBJ1-6, with 8 bases that match TRBD1. Trimming took 7 bases from V and 10 from J; bases not matched to a gene: 9. Looked up from germline, CDR1 is MNHEY and CDR2 is SMNVEV (reference sequence). The CDR3 covers 14 residues. CDR3 amino acids: CASMRQGTMSPLHF. For the CDR3, the DNA is TGTGCCAGCATGCGACAGGGGACGATGTCACCCCTCCACTTT.